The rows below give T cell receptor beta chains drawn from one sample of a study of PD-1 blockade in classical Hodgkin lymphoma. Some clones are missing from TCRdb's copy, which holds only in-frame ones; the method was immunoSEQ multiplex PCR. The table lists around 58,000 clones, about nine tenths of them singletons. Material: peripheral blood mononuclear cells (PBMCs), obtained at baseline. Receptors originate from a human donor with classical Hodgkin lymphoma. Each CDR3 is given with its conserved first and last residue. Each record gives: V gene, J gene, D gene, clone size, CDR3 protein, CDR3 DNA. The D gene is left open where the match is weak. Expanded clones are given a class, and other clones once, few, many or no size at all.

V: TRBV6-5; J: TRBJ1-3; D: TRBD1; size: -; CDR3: CASRDRVEDTIYF; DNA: TGTGCCAGCAGGGACAGGGTCGAGGACACCATATATTTT
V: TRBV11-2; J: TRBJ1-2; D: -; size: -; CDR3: CASSPAIGGAYGYTF; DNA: TGTGCCAGCAGCCCGGCCATCGGGGGCGCCTATGGCTACACCTTC
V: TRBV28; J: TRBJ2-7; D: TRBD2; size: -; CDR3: CASSRGLAGREQYF; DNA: TGTGCCAGCAGCCGAGGACTAGCGGGGCGCGAGCAGTACTTC
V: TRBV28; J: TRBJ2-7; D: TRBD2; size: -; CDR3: CASSLFREDHEQYF; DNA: TGTGCCAGCAGTTTATTCCGGGAGGACCACGAGCAGTACTTC
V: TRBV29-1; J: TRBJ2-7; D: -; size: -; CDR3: CSVDLGGHEQYF; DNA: TGCAGCGTTGATCTGGGGGGGCACGAGCAGTACTTC
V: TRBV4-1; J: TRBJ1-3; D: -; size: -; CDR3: CASSQGQHSGNTIYF; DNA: TGCGCCAGCAGCCAAGGCCAGCACTCTGGAAACACCATATATTTT
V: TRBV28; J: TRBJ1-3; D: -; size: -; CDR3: CASSLESGNTIYF; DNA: TGTGCCAGCAGTCTGGAATCTGGAAACACCATATATTTT
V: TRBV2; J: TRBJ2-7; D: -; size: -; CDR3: CASGRAQYEQYF; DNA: TGTGCCAGCGGACGAGCACAGTACGAGCAGTACTTC
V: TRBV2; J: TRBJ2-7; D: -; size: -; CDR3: CASSNRGATYEQYF; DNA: TGTGCCAGCAGTAATAGGGGGGCGACCTACGAGCAGTACTTC
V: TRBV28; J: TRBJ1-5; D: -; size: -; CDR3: CASNLRGALNQPQHF; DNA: TGTGCCAGCAACCTACGCGGGGCCCTCAATCAGCCCCAGCATTTT
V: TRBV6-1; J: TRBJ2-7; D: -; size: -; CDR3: CASSEYRVLYEQYF; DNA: TGTGCCAGCAGCGAATACAGGGTGCTCTACGAGCAGTACTTC
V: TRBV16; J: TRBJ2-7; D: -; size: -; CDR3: CASSQSMGAGMLAVSYEQYF; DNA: TGTGCCAGCAGCCAAAGCATGGGGGCAGGGATGCTTGCGGTCTCCTACGAGCAGTACTTC
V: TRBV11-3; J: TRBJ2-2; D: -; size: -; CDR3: CASSSGGAKNTGELFF; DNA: TGTGCCAGCAGCTCTGGGGGGGCCAAGAACACCGGGGAGCTGTTTTTT
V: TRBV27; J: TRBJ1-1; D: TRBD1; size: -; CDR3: CASGDRRALTEAFF; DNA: TGTGCCAGCGGGGACAGGAGGGCGCTCACTGAAGCTTTCTTT
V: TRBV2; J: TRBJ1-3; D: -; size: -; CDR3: CASSEALLGTPGNTIYF; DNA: TGTGCCAGCAGTGAAGCGCTTCTAGGGACACCTGGAAACACCATATATTTT
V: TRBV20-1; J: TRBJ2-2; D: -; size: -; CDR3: CSAIKGLELFF; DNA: TGCAGTGCTATTAAGGGGCTCGAGCTGTTTTTT
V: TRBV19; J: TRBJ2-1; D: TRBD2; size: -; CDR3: CASRTGTSGRSEQFF; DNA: TGTGCCAGTAGGACCGGGACTAGCGGGAGGTCTGAGCAGTTCTTC
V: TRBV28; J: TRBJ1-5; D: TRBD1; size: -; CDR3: CASSLSRGLQPQHF; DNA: TGTGCCAGCAGTTTATCCAGGGGGCTTCAGCCCCAGCATTTT
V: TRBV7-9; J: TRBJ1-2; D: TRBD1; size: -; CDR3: CASSSVPGQPGGYTF; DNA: TGTGCCAGCAGCTCGGTGCCGGGACAGCCCGGGGGCTACACCTTC
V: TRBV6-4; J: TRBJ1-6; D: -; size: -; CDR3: CASSDARTAYNSPLHF; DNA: TGTGCCAGCAGTGACGCAAGGACCGCATATAATTCACCCCTCCACTTT
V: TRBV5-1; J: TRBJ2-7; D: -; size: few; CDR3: CASSPPYGEQYF; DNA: TGCGCCAGCAGCCCCCCGTATGGCGAGCAGTACTTC
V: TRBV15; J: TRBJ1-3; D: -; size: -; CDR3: CATSSSPRVNSGNTIYF; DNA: TGTGCCACCAGCTCCTCGCCCCGAGTTAACTCTGGAAACACCATATATTTT
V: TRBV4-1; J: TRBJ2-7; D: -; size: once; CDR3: CASSQEPRVTYEQYF; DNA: TGCGCCAGCAGCCAAGAACCCAGGGTCACCTACGAGCAGTACTTC
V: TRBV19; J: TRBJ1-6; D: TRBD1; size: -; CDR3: CASRNVWDRESPLHF; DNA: TGTGCCAGTAGGAACGTTTGGGACAGGGAGTCACCCCTCCACTTT
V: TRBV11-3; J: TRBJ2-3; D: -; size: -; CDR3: CASSLGGGPSTDTQYF; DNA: TGTGCCAGCAGCCTAGGGGGTGGACCTAGCACAGATACGCAGTATTTT
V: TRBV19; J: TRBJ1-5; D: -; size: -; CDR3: CASSIGSRSSNQPQHF; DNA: TGTGCCAGTAGTATAGGTTCCCGAAGTAGCAATCAGCCCCAGCATTTT
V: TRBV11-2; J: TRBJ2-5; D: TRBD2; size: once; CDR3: CASSDSGGPSQETQYF; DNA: TGTGCCAGCAGCGATAGCGGGGGGCCGTCCCAAGAGACCCAGTACTTC
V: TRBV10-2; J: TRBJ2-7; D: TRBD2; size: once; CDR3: CASSLSGGAPYEQYF; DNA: TGCGCCAGCAGTTTAAGCGGGGGGGCTCCCTACGAGCAGTACTTC
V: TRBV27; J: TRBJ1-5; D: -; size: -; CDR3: CASSSALSNQPQHF; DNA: TGTGCCAGCAGTAGCGCCCTTAGCAATCAGCCCCAGCATTTT
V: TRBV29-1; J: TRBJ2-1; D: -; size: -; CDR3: CSVSDNEQFF; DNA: TGCAGCGTTTCTGACAATGAGCAGTTCTTC
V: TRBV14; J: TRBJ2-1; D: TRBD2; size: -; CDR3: CASSRGLAHEQFF; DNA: TGTGCCAGCAGCCGGGGACTAGCCCATGAGCAGTTCTTC
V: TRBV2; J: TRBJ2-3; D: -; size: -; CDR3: CASAALAAPSDTQYF; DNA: TGTGCCAGCGCTGCTCTAGCAGCTCCATCAGATACGCAGTATTTT
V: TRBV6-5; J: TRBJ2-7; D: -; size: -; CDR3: CASSRAGWSSYEQYF; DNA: TGTGCCAGCAGTCGTGCTGGATGGTCTTCCTACGAGCAGTACTTC
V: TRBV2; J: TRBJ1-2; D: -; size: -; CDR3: CASRYRDSIYPGYTF; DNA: TGTGCCAGCAGATACCGGGACTCCATTTACCCCGGCTACACCTTC
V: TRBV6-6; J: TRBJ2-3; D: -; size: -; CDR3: CASSYQGEADTQYF; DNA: TGTGCCAGCAGTTACCAAGGGGAGGCAGATACGCAGTATTTT
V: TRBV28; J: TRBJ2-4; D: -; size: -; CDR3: CASSALAIAKNIQYF; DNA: TGTGCCAGCAGCGCACTAGCAATAGCCAAAAACATTCAGTACTTC
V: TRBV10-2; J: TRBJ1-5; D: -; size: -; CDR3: CASGDVSNQPQHF; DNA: TGCGCCAGCGGGGACGTAAGCAATCAGCCCCAGCATTTT
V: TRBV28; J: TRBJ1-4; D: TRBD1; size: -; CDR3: CASSWATGAKLFF; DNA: TGTGCCAGCAGTTGGGCTACAGGGGCGAAACTGTTTTTT
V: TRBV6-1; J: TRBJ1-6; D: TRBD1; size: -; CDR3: CASSGTGNSPLHF; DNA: TGTGCCAGCAGTGGGACAGGTAATTCACCCCTCCACTTT
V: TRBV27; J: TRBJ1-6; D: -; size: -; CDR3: CASWTYNSPLHF; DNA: TGTGCCAGCTGGACCTATAATTCACCCCTCCACTTT
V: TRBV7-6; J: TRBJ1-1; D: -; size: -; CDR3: CASSSPPIGAYTEAFF; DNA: TGTGCCAGCAGCTCACCTCCCATCGGGGCTTACACTGAAGCTTTCTTT
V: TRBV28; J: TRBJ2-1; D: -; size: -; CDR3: CASFRGYEQFF; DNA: TGTGCCAGCTTTAGGGGCTATGAGCAGTTCTTC